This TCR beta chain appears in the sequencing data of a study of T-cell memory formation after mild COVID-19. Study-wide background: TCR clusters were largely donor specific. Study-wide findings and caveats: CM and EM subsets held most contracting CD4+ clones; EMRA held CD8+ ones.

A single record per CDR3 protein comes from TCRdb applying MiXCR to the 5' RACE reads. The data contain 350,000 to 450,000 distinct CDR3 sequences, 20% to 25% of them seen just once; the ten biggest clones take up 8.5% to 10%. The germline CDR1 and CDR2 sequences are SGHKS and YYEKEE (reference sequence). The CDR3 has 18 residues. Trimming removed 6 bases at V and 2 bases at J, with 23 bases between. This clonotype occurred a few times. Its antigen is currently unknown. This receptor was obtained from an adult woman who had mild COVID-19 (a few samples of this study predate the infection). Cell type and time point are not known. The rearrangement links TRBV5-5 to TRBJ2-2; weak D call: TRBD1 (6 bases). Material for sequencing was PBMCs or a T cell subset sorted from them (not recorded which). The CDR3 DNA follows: TGTGCCAGCATCCCGATGGGGTTTCCAGGGGCCAACACCGGGGAGCTGTTTTTT. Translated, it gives CASIPMGFPGANTGELFF.